This TCR beta chain was captured in a study of spatial heterogeneity in lung cancer. General study results and limits: Counts of expanded intratumoral alpha and beta TCRs tracked tumor mutation counts.

The time point here: sample taken at primary tumor resection. Of note for this clonotype: Its antigen is unidentified.

V was pared by 4 bases and J by 6 bases, with 11 bases of the junction left unmatched. Germline loops: CDR1 SQVTM, CDR2 ANQGSEA. The CDR3 totals 14 residues. Via MiXCR, TCRdb re-called the 5' RACE reads, giving one row per CDR3 protein. Here the sample spans about 20,000 distinct CDR3 sequences, roughly 15% being singletons. The sequence derives from a female donor with early-stage non-small cell lung cancer. The specimen comprised lung tumor tissue, sampled at surgery. The chain links TRBV29-1 to TRBJ2-7; 8 positions agree with TRBD2. The CDR3 DNA reads TGCAGCGTTGGGGTGGCGGGAGGCGTAAGCGAGCAGTACTTC. It translates to CSVGVAGGVSEQYF.